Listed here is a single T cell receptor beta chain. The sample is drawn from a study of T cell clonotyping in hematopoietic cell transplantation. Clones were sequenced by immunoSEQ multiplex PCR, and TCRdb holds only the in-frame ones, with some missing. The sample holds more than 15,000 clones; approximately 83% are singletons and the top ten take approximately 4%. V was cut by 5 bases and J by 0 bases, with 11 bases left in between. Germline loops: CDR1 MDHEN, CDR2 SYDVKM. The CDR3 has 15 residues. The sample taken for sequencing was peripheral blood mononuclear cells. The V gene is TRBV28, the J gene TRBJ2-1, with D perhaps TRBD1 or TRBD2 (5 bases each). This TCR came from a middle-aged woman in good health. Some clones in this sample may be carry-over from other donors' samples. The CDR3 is CASSITGGSYNEQFF. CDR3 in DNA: TGTGCCAGCAGTATCACTGGGGGCTCCTACAATGAGCAGTTCTTC.